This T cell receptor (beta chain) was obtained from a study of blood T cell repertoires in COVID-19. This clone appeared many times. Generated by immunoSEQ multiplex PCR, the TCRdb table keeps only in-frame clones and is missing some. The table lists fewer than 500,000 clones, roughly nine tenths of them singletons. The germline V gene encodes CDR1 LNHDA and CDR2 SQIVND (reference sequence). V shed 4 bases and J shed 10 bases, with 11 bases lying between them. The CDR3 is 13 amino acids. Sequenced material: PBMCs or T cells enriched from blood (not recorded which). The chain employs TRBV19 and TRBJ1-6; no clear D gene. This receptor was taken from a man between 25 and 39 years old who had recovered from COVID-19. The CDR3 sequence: CASSNTEESPLHF. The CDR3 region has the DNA TGTGCCAGTAGTAACACGGAGGAATCACCCCTCCACTTT.